The subject of this entry is one T cell receptor (beta chain). Antigen specificity is unknown. The sample's treatment: roughly 20 received Ad26.COV2.S at low or high dose, single or two shots; a few received placebo; per-sample allocation not given. Sampling was performed 63 days after the first vaccine or placebo injection. An adult of 18-55 years in Boston served as donor. The sample originates from a study of Ad26.COV2.S vaccination and SARS-CoV-2 variants. The study's findings and limits: CD8+ and CD4+ T cells specific for spike reportedly responded with substantial breadth after vaccination. Researchers reported similar non-spike TCR breadth in vaccine and placebo recipients. Total responses of T cells may have been underestimated by the analyses of TCR breadth and depth.

The assay was immunoSEQ multiplex PCR, and TCRdb's table has in-frame clones only and misses some. Seen here are approximately 480,000 clones, around nine tenths observed once, and the top ten hold 10% to 15%. Unmatched junction bases numbered 4, after V lost 2 bases and J lost 2 bases. This CDR3 contains 17 residues. Germline CDR1 is MNHEY and CDR2 is SVGEGT. The sample was peripheral blood, taken in a trial of Ad26.COV2.S vaccine versus placebo. The source is a person aged 18 to 59 who received the Ad26.COV2.S COVID-19 vaccine or a placebo. V usage is TRBV6-2 or TRBV6-3 and J usage is TRBJ2-7; 15 bases are a match to TRBD2. The CDR3 region is CASSYPGLAGGPYEQYF. The CDR3 DNA reads TGTGCCAGCAGTTACCCGGGACTAGCGGGAGGTCCCTACGAGCAGTACTTC.